This passage covers 32 T cell receptor beta chains from one sample sequenced in a study of T cells in Graves' hyperthyroidism and ophthalmopathy. TCR beta CDR3 sequences were amplified from RNA transcripts. Carried out on the TCR CDR3, a first-round RT-PCR used the HTBI primer set. TCRdb ran MiXCR on the multiplex PCR reads and lists one entry per CDR3 protein. The table records roughly 400,000 distinct CDR3 sequences, about a sixth of them present only once. Material for sequencing was blood. These receptors were taken from a woman under 30 with Graves' hyperthyroidism that later progressed to Graves' ophthalmopathy.

This clonotype was counted at least ten times. The gene calls are TRBV10-3 and TRBJ2-1, with 11 nucleotides matching TRBD2. The CDR3 is made up of 19 amino acids. Germline V lookup: CDR1 ENHRY, CDR2 SYGVKD. V lost 3 bases, J lost 3 bases, and 13 bases stayed unmatched. CDR3 residues: CAISDIMGTSGGLYNEQFF. The CDR3 DNA reads as TGTGCCATCAGTGATATAATGGGAACTAGCGGGGGACTCTACAATGAGCAGTTCTTC.

This clonotype was counted ten times or more. V gene TRBV7-8 combines with J gene TRBJ2-7; D ambiguous. CDR1 and CDR2 from the germline V gene are SGHVS and FQNEAQ. Between the trimmed V and J ends, which lost 7 bases and 3 bases, there was a span of 19 bases. The CDR3 spans 15 residues. CDR3 sequence (DNA): TGTGCCAGCAACCCCAACTCAAACGAAGGCTACGAGCAGTACTTC. Protein: CASNPNSNEGYEQYF.

This clonotype came up a few times. The rearrangement joins TRBV28 to TRBJ2-1; no clear D. The CDR3 extends over 13 amino acids. V dropped 3 bases and J dropped 14 bases, with 17 bases sitting between them. The germline CDR1 and CDR2 sequences are MDHEN and SYDVKM. CDR3 region: CASSFRVSVVEFF. Here the CDR3 DNA reads TGTGCCAGCAGTTTTAGGGTGTCGGTAGTGGAGTTCTTC.

The V gene is TRBV7-9, the J gene TRBJ2-3, with D possibly being TRBD1 (5 bases). Between the trimmed V and J ends, which lost 5 bases and 4 bases, there was a span of 10 bases. The CDR3 spans 13 residues. Germline V gene sequence: CDR1 SEHNR, CDR2 FQNEAQ (reference sequence). As DNA, the CDR3 is TGTGCCAGCAGCCGCACAGGTGCAGATACGCAGTATTTT. This sequence encodes CASSRTGADTQYF. Combining the CDR3 with reference TRBV7-9 and TRBJ2-3 gives the whole variable domain DTGVSQNPRHKITKRGQNVTFRCDPISEHNRLYWYRQTLGQGPEFLTYFQNEAQLEKSRLLSDRFSAERPKGSFSTLEIQRTEQGDSAMYLCASSRTGADTQYFGPGTRLTVL.

Ten or more counts support this clonotype. The rearrangement joins TRBV12-3 or TRBV12-4 to TRBJ2-3; 10 nucleotides match TRBD1. This CDR3 region has 18 residues. V shed 4 bases and J 1 base; nucleotides not matched to a gene: 11. CDR3 bases: TGTGCCAGCAGTTCCTATTATACCGGGACAGGGGGCACAGATACGCAGTATTTT. Translating gives CASSSYYTGTGGTDTQYF.

The table lists this clonotype with a few counts. Sequence at one end of the junction differs from germline and may be a read error. This chain uses TRBV6-1 with TRBJ2-2; D might be TRBD2 (5 bases). CDR1 is MNHNS and CDR2 is SASEGT in the germline V gene. The CDR3 covers 15 residues. The CDR3 loop reads CASSERPYGTGKLFF. The CDR3 DNA reads TGTGCCAGCAGTGAAAGGCCTTATGGCACCGGGAAGCTGTTTTTT.

This clonotype showed up many times. The chain is built from TRBV6-1 and TRBJ2-1, with D maybe TRBD2 (6 bases). CDR1 is MNHNS, CDR2 SASEGT, per germline. This CDR3 has 14 residues. The V gene lost 6 bases and the J gene lost 4 bases, with 13 bases spanning the gap. The CDR3 protein is CASSKEGGYNEQFF. In DNA, the CDR3 is TGTGCCAGCAGCAAGGAGGGAGGTTACAATGAGCAGTTCTTC.

V and J are TRBV9 and TRBJ2-3, with no clear D. CDR3 size: 14 residues. The germline V gene has CDR1 SGDLS and CDR2 YYNGEE. V lost 0 bases to trimming and J lost 1 base, with 6 bases between them. CDR3: CASSVGAGTDTQYF. DNA for the CDR3: TGTGCCAGCAGCGTAGGGGCCGGCACAGATACGCAGTATTTT.

The chain employs TRBV6-1 and TRBJ1-2; 8 bases are a match to TRBD1. The germline V gene has CDR1 MNHNS and CDR2 SASEGT. After removal of 5 bases from V and 8 bases from J, the junction contained 4 bases not matched to a gene. This CDR3 region has 12 residues. The CDR3 sequence: CASSTTGEGYTF. For the CDR3, the DNA is TGTGCCAGCAGTACGACAGGGGAGGGCTACACCTTC.

This clonotype was counted ten times or more. The chain recombines TRBV4-2 with TRBJ2-3, with TRBD2 as a possible D gene (5 bases). This CDR3 comprises 16 residues. Trimming took off 4 bases at V and 2 bases at J, with 16 bases between the two ends. Germline V gene data show CDR1 as LGHNA and CDR2 as YNFKEQ. The chain's CDR3 is CASSRQVSGNTDTQYF. Here the CDR3 DNA reads TGTGCCAGCAGCCGCCAAGTGTCCGGGAACACAGATACGCAGTATTTT.

At least ten counts were recorded for this clonotype. This chain connects TRBV20-1 to TRBJ1-2; D remains ambiguous. The V end was cut by 1 base, the J end by 6 bases, with 15 bases between. The CDR3 runs 14 residues. CDR1 is DFQATT, CDR2 SNEGSKA, per germline (reference sequence). DNA for the CDR3: TGCAGTGCTAGAGTAAGAGCCGGGAGTGATGGCTACACCTTC. It is translated as CSARVRAGSDGYTF.

This clonotype was found once. The chain links TRBV12-3 or TRBV12-4 to TRBJ2-5; no definite D call. The CDR3 length is 13 residues. Trimming took 2 bases from V and 4 from J, leaving 8 bases between them. CDR3 loop: CASSLNPGETQYF. The DNA of the CDR3 is TGTGCCAGCAGTTTAAATCCAGGAGAGACCCAGTACTTC.

The CDR3 reads CASSHLELAGGVYEQYF. Written as DNA, the CDR3 is TGTGCCAGCAGCCACCTCGAACTAGCGGGAGGGGTCTACGAGCAGTACTTC. The chain has TRBV4-2 and TRBJ2-7, with 13 bases identical to TRBD2. Trimming cost V 3 bases and J 3 bases; bases outside gene matches: 8. The CDR3 is 17 amino acids. The V gene's germline CDR1 is LGHNA and CDR2 YNFKEQ.

This clonotype was found many times. The V call is TRBV2, the J call TRBJ2-1; perhaps TRBD1 as D (7 bases). V lost 5 bases, J lost 9 bases, and 11 bases lay in between. The germline gives CDR1 SNHLY, CDR2 FYNNEI. The CDR3 totals 12 residues. The chain's CDR3 is CASSLQGGEQFF. The CDR3 DNA sequence: TGTGCCAGCAGTCTCCAGGGGGGTGAGCAGTTCTTC.

Regarding this clonotype: A much larger clone differs by one base, so this may be a read error. This chain uses TRBV7-2 with TRBJ2-1; 9 bases line up with TRBD1. CDR3 length: 15 residues. CDR1 and CDR2 from the germline V gene are SGHTA and FQGNSA. This CDR3 reads CASSLDRGPYNDQFF. CDR3 sequence (DNA): TGTGCCAGCAGCTTAGACAGGGGGCCCTACAATGATCAGTTCTTC.

Comments on this clonotype: This could be a read error, since a much larger clone is one nucleotide away. V usage is TRBV7-2 and J usage is TRBJ1-5; 8 bases fit TRBD1. This CDR3 region has 15 residues. The germline CDR1 and CDR2 sequences are SGHTA and FQGNSA. The CDR3 DNA is TGTGCCAGCAGCTCGGACAGGGCGAGCAATCAGCCCAAGCATTTT. Amino acid sequence: CASSSDRASNQPKHF. Looking up the rest from reference TRBV7-2 and TRBJ1-5 gives the full variable domain: GAGVSQSPSNKVTEKGKDVELRCDPISGHTALYWYRQSLGQGLEFLIYFQGNSAPDKSGLPSDRFSAERTGGSVSTLTIQRTQQEDSAVYLCASSSDRASNQPKHFGDGTRLSIL.

At least ten counts were recorded for this clonotype. This rearrangement joins TRBV7-8 to TRBJ2-1, with 12 bases matching TRBD2. The CDR3 is made up of 17 amino acids. V gave up 5 bases and J gave up 5 bases; unmatched junction bases: 10. Looked up from germline, CDR1 is SGHVS and CDR2 is FQNEAQ. This chain's CDR3 is CASSVGRGLAGNNEQFF. CDR3 coding DNA: TGTGCCAGCAGCGTAGGGCGGGGACTAGCGGGTAACAATGAGCAGTTCTTC.

The V gene is TRBV5-1, the J gene TRBJ1-6, with D perhaps matching TRBD1 (5 bases). The V end was cut by 0 bases, the J end by 7 bases, with 11 bases between. The CDR3 spans 15 residues. Per germline, CDR1 SGHRS and CDR2 YFSETQ. The CDR3 loop reads CASSLGAGSNSPLHF. The CDR3 DNA sequence: TGCGCCAGCAGCTTGGGGGCAGGGAGCAATTCACCCCTCCACTTT.

This clonotype was observed at least ten times. The chain employs TRBV6-1 and TRBJ2-7; the D gene could be TRBD1 or TRBD2 (6 bases each). Germline V lookup: CDR1 MNHNS, CDR2 SASEGT. This CDR3 has 14 amino acids. Trimming removed 5 bases at V and 1 base at J, with 12 bases between. The CDR3 region is CASSYEGGSYEQYF. For the CDR3, the DNA is TGTGCCAGCAGTTATGAGGGGGGTTCCTACGAGCAGTACTTC.

The table lists this clonotype with many counts. The rearrangement joins TRBV5-1 to TRBJ2-1; 8 bases agree with TRBD2. Germline loops: CDR1 SGHRS, CDR2 YFSETQ. CDR3 length: 15 amino acids. V shed 4 bases, J shed 8 bases, and the junction held 11 bases outside the gene matches. The CDR3 loop is CASSLIAGTPHEQFF. The CDR3 DNA follows: TGCGCCAGCAGCCTGATAGCGGGAACCCCGCATGAGCAGTTCTTC.

This clonotype was observed at least ten times. The V call is TRBV20-1, the J call TRBJ2-4; 10 bases fit TRBD2. The CDR3 covers 13 residues. CDR1 DFQATT and CDR2 SNEGSKA come from the germline V gene (reference sequence). With V trimmed by 2 bases and J by 9 bases, 4 bases remained unmatched. CDR3 loop: CSARLAGVSIQYF. DNA for the CDR3: TGCAGTGCTAGACTAGCGGGAGTAAGCATTCAGTACTTC.

This clonotype was found many times. V is TRBV11-3 and J is TRBJ2-2, with 8 positions matching TRBD1. The ends lost 3 bases at V and 6 bases at J; junction bases unmatched: 3. CDR1 is SGHNT and CDR2 is YENEEA in the germline V gene. The CDR3 contains 14 residues. The CDR3 DNA reads as TGTGCCAGCAGCTTGCAGGGGGCGGCCGGGGAGCTGTTTTTT. It is translated as CASSLQGAAGELFF.

The table lists this clonotype with many counts. The V and J genes are TRBV7-2 and TRBJ2-1; D tentatively reads TRBD1 or TRBD2 (5 bases each). CDR1 and CDR2 from the germline V gene are SGHTA and FQGNSA. The ends were cut back, 4 bases at V and 0 bases at J, with 16 bases in the middle. The CDR3 runs 17 residues. The CDR3 DNA follows: TGTGCCAGCAGCTCAAAACGGGACGCCGACTCCTACAATGAGCAGTTCTTC. Encoded protein: CASSSKRDADSYNEQFF. Filled out from reference TRBV7-2 and TRBJ2-1, the complete variable domain reads GAGVSQSPSNKVTEKGKDVELRCDPISGHTALYWYRQSLGQGLEFLIYFQGNSAPDKSGLPSDRFSAERTGGSVSTLTIQRTQQEDSAVYLCASSSKRDADSYNEQFFGPGTRLTVL.

There are many counts of this clonotype. The chain recombines TRBV12-3 or TRBV12-4 with TRBJ1-1; D might be TRBD1 (5 bases). The CDR3 length is 16 residues. Trimming removed 3 bases from V and 5 bases from J, with 19 bases in between. The CDR3: CASSFGGPRGGTEAFF. The CDR3 nucleotides are TGTGCCAGCAGTTTCGGAGGGCCCCGGGGGGGGACTGAAGCTTTCTTT.

This clonotype was counted a few times. The chain employs TRBV24-1 and TRBJ1-4; D is undetermined. This CDR3 spans 13 amino acids. Trimming stripped 7 bases from V and 2 bases from J, with 7 bases between. The germline CDR1 and CDR2 sequences are KGHDR and SFDVKD. CDR3 coding DNA: TGTGCCACCAGCGCTGCGACTAATGAAAAACTGTTTTTT. This codes for CATSAATNEKLFF.

This clonotype occurred many times. This rearrangement joins TRBV12-5 to TRBJ2-2, with D perhaps TRBD1 or TRBD2 (7 bases each). V was trimmed by 7 bases and J by 6 bases, leaving 18 bases between them. Per the germline V gene, CDR1 is LGHNT and CDR2 is FRNRAP. The CDR3 is 15 residues long. This CDR3 reads CASAPTTGRAGELFF. CDR3 DNA: TGTGCTAGTGCCCCTACGACAGGGAGGGCCGGGGAGCTGTTTTTT.

There are many counts of this clonotype. The rearrangement joins TRBV11-3 to TRBJ2-1; 9 nucleotides line up with TRBD2. J gave up 8 bases and V 5 bases, and 13 bases lay outside the gene matches. CDR1 is SGHNT and CDR2 is YENEEA in the germline V gene. There are 16 residues in the CDR3. The CDR3 protein is CASSPGASGNPHEQFF. The CDR3 DNA is TGTGCCAGCAGCCCCGGGGCTAGCGGGAATCCCCATGAGCAGTTCTTC.

There are many counts of this clonotype. The genes are TRBV2 and TRBJ2-3, with 14 nucleotides matching TRBD2. CDR1 is SNHLY and CDR2 is FYNNEI in the germline V gene. The junction had 11 bases not matched to a gene; V was cut back by 9 bases and J by 3 bases. The CDR3 length is 17 residues. CDR3 in DNA: TGTGCCAGTCAGCGGGGACTAGCGGGAGTGGGGACAGATACGCAGTATTTT. It yields the protein CASQRGLAGVGTDTQYF.

The chain joins TRBV6-2 or TRBV6-3 to TRBJ2-7, with a weak D call TRBD1 (6 bases). The V end lost 2 bases, the J end lost 0 bases, and 8 bases lay between the germline ends. This CDR3 comprises 14 residues. Germline values: CDR1 MNHEY, CDR2 SVGEGT. The CDR3 nucleotides are TGTGCCAGCAGTTACGGACAGTCCTCCTACGAGCAGTACTTC. This codes for CASSYGQSSYEQYF.

The table lists this clonotype with many counts. The rearrangement joins TRBV12-3 or TRBV12-4 to TRBJ2-7, with a possible D match to TRBD2 (5 bases). V was shortened by 1 base and J by 1 base, with 11 bases between the two germline ends. There are 15 residues in the CDR3. In nucleotides, the CDR3 is TGTGCCAGCAGTTTAGGCCAGCGGAGATCCTACGAGCAGTACTTC. This codes for CASSLGQRRSYEQYF.

This sequence joins TRBV6-6 and TRBJ2-1; 15 nucleotides match TRBD2. The CDR3 is 16 residues long. V dropped 0 bases and J dropped 9; count of bases not matched to a gene: 3. Germline V lookup: CDR1 MNHNY, CDR2 SVGAGI (reference sequence). CDR3 region: CASSYSRGLAGGEQFF. The CDR3 DNA reads TGTGCCAGCAGTTACTCGAGGGGACTAGCGGGAGGTGAGCAGTTCTTC.

This clonotype was detected many times. The V and J genes are TRBV20-1 and TRBJ2-7, with 11 nucleotides matching TRBD2. The ends lost 6 bases at V and 2 bases at J; junction bases unmatched: 9. The CDR3 spans 15 residues. Germline-derived CDR1 and CDR2 are DFQATT and SNEGSKA (reference sequence). The CDR3 DNA follows: TGCAGTGCCTCTGGACTAGCGGGTAGTACCTACGAGCAGTACTTC. It specifies CSASGLAGSTYEQYF.